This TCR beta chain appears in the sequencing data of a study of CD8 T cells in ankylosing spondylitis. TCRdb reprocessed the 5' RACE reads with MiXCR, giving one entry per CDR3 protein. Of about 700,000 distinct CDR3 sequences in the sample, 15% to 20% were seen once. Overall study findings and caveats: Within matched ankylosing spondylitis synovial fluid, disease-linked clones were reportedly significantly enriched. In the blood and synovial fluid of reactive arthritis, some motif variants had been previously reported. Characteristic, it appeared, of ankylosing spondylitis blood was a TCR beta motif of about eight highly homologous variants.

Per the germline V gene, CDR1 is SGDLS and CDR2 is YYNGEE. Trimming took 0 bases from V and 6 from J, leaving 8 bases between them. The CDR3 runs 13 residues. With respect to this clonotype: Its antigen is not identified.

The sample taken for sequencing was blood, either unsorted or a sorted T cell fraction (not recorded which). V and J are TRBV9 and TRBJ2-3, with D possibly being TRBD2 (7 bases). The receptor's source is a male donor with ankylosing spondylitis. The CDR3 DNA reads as TGTGCCAGCAGCGTAGGCGGGGGCGATACGCAGTATTTT. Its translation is CASSVGGGDTQYF.